The rows below give T cell receptor beta chains drawn from one sample of a study of blood T cell repertoires in COVID-19. The assay was immunoSEQ multiplex PCR, and TCRdb's table has in-frame clones only and misses some. The sample includes 200,000 to 250,000 clones, roughly four fifths seen only once; the top ten take 7.8%. The sample comprised peripheral blood. The receptors were gathered from a woman older than 75 with COVID-19, enrolled during active disease. Each CDR3 is given with its conserved first and last residue. D genes are given only for firm matches. Clone size is shown for a subset of rows, as once, few, many or a class of expanded clone.

TRBV5-1	few	TRBJ2-7	NA	CASSYGGAPYEQYF	TGCGCCAGCAGCTATGGCGGGGCCCCCTACGAGCAGTACTTC
TRBV3-1/TRBV3-2	NA	TRBJ2-2	TRBD2	CASSQVSGRPGELFF	TGTGCCAGCAGCCAAGTTAGCGGGAGGCCCGGGGAGCTGTTTTTT
TRBV5-1	NA	TRBJ2-3	TRBD2	CASSFRLAGASSTDTQYF	TGCGCCAGCAGCTTTCGACTAGCGGGGGCTTCTAGCACAGATACGCAGTATTTT
TRBV28	NA	TRBJ1-1	TRBD1	CASSPPGQGNTEAFF	TGTGCCAGCAGTCCACCGGGACAGGGGAACACTGAAGCTTTCTTT
TRBV7-7	NA	TRBJ1-3	NA	CASGAGPIGSGNTIYF	TGTGCTAGCGGAGCGGGGCCCATTGGCTCTGGAAACACCATATATTTT
TRBV19	once	TRBJ2-2	NA	CASSSGLAALFF	TGTGCCAGTAGTTCCGGACTTGCGGCCCTGTTTTTT
TRBV11-3	NA	TRBJ1-3	NA	CASSSGGNTIYF	TGTGCCAGCAGCTCAGGTGGAAACACCATATATTTT
TRBV5-4	NA	TRBJ1-1	NA	CASSPDSMVTEAFF	TGTGCCAGCAGTCCCGACTCAATGGTCACTGAAGCTTTCTTT
TRBV2	NA	TRBJ2-5	TRBD2	CASSVTSGGEETQYF	TGTGCCAGCAGTGTCACTAGCGGGGGGGAGGAGACCCAGTACTTC
TRBV25-1	few	TRBJ2-2	NA	CASSLGSGFQNTGELFF	TGTGCCAGCAGTTTGGGGAGCGGATTTCAAAACACCGGGGAGCTGTTTTTT
TRBV19	NA	TRBJ1-4	TRBD1	CASSGQGEEKLFF	TGTGCCAGTAGCGGACAGGGGGAGGAAAAACTGTTTTTT
TRBV15	NA	TRBJ2-1	NA	CATSSRIGSSYNEQFF	TGTGCCACCAGCTCAAGAATAGGGAGCTCCTACAATGAGCAGTTCTTC
TRBV19	once	TRBJ1-6	NA	CASSPRSQLTALHF	TGTGCCAGTAGTCCCCGGAGCCAGCTTACGGCCCTCCACTTT
TRBV7-9	NA	TRBJ1-3	NA	CASSSIVGGTTDGNTIYF	TGTGCCAGCAGCAGCATCGTTGGGGGCACGACGGACGGAAACACCATATATTTT
TRBV25-1	NA	TRBJ1-1	NA	CASTQTGVTGTEAFF	TGTGCCAGCACCCAAACGGGGGTCACGGGCACTGAAGCTTTCTTT
TRBV20-1	NA	TRBJ1-2	NA	CSASVLSNKTSNYGYTF	TGCAGTGCTAGTGTCTTATCCAATAAAACTTCTAACTATGGCTACACCTTC
TRBV6-5	NA	TRBJ2-7	NA	CASSYGAIEVYEQYF	TGTGCCAGCAGTTACGGGGCGATAGAAGTTTACGAGCAGTACTTC
TRBV2	NA	TRBJ1-5	NA	CASWGGSSNQPQHF	TGTGCCAGCTGGGGGGGCAGTAGCAATCAGCCCCAGCATTTT
TRBV9	NA	TRBJ1-3	NA	CASSVEGPGDTIYF	TGTGCCAGCAGCGTAGAAGGCCCCGGGGACACCATATATTTT
TRBV11-1	NA	TRBJ1-1	NA	CASSLAGLGAFF	TGTGCCAGCAGTCTGGCGGGTCTTGGAGCTTTCTTT
TRBV6-1	NA	TRBJ2-7	NA	CASSEADYEQYF	TGTGCCAGCAGTGAGGCCGACTACGAGCAGTACTTC
TRBV6-5	NA	TRBJ1-1	TRBD1	CASSPDRANTEAFF	TGTGCCAGCAGCCCGGACAGGGCGAACACTGAAGCTTTCTTT
TRBV5-6	NA	TRBJ1-1	NA	CASSVGTPNTEAFF	TGTGCCAGCAGTGTCGGGACACCCAACACTGAAGCTTTCTTT
TRBV3-1/TRBV3-2	NA	TRBJ1-5	NA	CASSQDGGFQPQHF	TGTGCCAGCAGCCAAGATGGGGGGTTTCAGCCCCAGCATTTT
TRBV12-3/TRBV12-4	NA	TRBJ2-1	TRBD2	CASRGGVYNEQFF	TGTGCCAGCAGGGGGGGGGTCTACAATGAGCAGTTCTTC
TRBV18	few	TRBJ2-3	NA	CASSGQKTDTQYF	TGTGCCAGCTCAGGACAGAAGACAGATACGCAGTATTTT
TRBV10-1	NA	TRBJ2-7	TRBD1	CASSAGTGFLGYEQYF	TGCGCCAGCAGCGCCGGGACAGGGTTCCTCGGGTACGAGCAGTACTTC
TRBV10-3	NA	TRBJ2-1	TRBD2	CAAAPGLAALSSYNEQFF	TGTGCCGCCGCGCCGGGACTAGCGGCGTTGAGCTCCTACAATGAGCAGTTCTTC
TRBV7-2	NA	TRBJ2-2	NA	CASSHPGHTYTGELFF	TGTGCCAGCAGTCATCCGGGACACACCTACACCGGGGAGCTGTTTTTT
TRBV6-5	NA	TRBJ1-6	NA	CASSYDRINSPLHF	TGTGCCAGCAGTTATGACAGGATTAATTCACCCCTCCACTTT
TRBV6-6	NA	TRBJ1-1	TRBD1	CASRLQGQHTEAFF	TGTGCCAGCAGACTCCAGGGACAGCACACTGAAGCTTTCTTT
TRBV6-5	NA	TRBJ2-7	TRBD2	CASSYRVTSGGYEQYF	TGTGCCAGCAGTTATCGAGTGACTAGCGGGGGTTACGAGCAGTACTTC
TRBV6-5	NA	TRBJ1-4	NA	CASSYGGPPSEKLFF	TGTGCCAGCAGTTATGGTGGTCCCCCGAGCGAAAAACTGTTTTTT